The 26 T cell receptor beta chains below all came from one sample that was sequenced in a study of T cell responses to AZD1222 COVID-19 vaccine (dated by TCRdb to about 2021). The sample's time point label, decoded: baseline before first vaccination. Library prep was done by the immunoSEQ multiplex PCR assay. Imported from immuneACCESS, the table was reduced by TCRdb to in-frame sequences with V and J called. These copies leave out some clones; in studies compared against another copy, an unresolved V gene accounts for under half, and the cause of the remainder is not known. The sample table holds more than 85,000 clones, of which over 75% were seen once. The ten top clones hold about a sixth of the sample. The sequencing here drew on peripheral blood, taken on day 0 of AZD1222 vaccination. Source of these receptors: an adult in good health.

In its sample, this clone was seen once. V usage is TRBV20-1 and J usage is TRBJ2-5; maybe TRBD2 (7 bases). Deletions cut 4 bases from V and 6 bases from J, with 9 bases between. This CDR3 has 11 amino acids. The germline V gene has CDR1 DFQATT and CDR2 SNEGSKA (reference sequence). The CDR3 loop reads CSAKGGQTQYF. In DNA, the CDR3 is TGCAGTGCTAAGGGGGGGCAGACCCAGTACTTC.

The chain couples TRBV25-1 to TRBJ1-2; the D gene is possibly TRBD1 (6 bases). V lost 6 bases, J lost 4 bases, and 15 bases lay in between. CDR3 length equals 14 residues. Germline V lookup: CDR1 MGHDK, CDR2 SYGVNS. CDR3: CASRPGGGGYGYTF. In DNA form, the CDR3 reads TGTGCCAGCAGACCAGGCGGAGGGGGCTATGGCTACACCTTC.

This chain links TRBV6-6 with TRBJ2-1, with 11 bases that match TRBD1. CDR1 MNHNY and CDR2 SVGAGI come from the germline V gene (reference sequence). The CDR3 sequence is 17 residues long. The V gene end was trimmed by 5 bases and the J gene end by 5 bases; junction bases not matched to a gene: 11. CDR3 amino acids: CASSPPGQGGENNEQFF. In DNA form, the CDR3 reads TGTGCCAGCAGTCCCCCGGGACAGGGGGGCGAGAACAATGAGCAGTTCTTC.

The chain has TRBV7-8 and TRBJ2-5; 7 bases map to TRBD2. The J segment lost 5 bases and the V segment lost 4 bases, leaving 10 bases of the junction unmatched. Per the germline V gene, CDR1 is SGHVS and CDR2 is FQNEAQ. The CDR3 sequence is 15 residues long. The CDR3 region has the DNA TGTGCCAGCAGCTCCCGAACTAGCGTAGGGGAGACCCAGTACTTC. Its protein is CASSSRTSVGETQYF.

The V call is TRBV28, the J call TRBJ1-4, with D tentatively TRBD1 (5 bases). The CDR3 spans 16 residues. Germline V gives CDR1 MDHEN, CDR2 SYDVKM. V shed 2 bases and J shed 8 bases, with 18 bases lying between them. The CDR3 region is CASSLEWGKQGEKLFF. In DNA, the CDR3 is TGTGCCAGCAGTTTAGAATGGGGGAAACAAGGGGAAAAACTGTTTTTT.

The CDR3 protein is CASSPGVNTEAFF. DNA of the CDR3: TGTGCCAGCAGTCCTGGGGTGAACACTGAAGCTTTCTTT. V is TRBV25-1 and J is TRBJ1-1; D gene unclear. This CDR3 contains 13 residues. Germline assignment: CDR1 MGHDK and CDR2 SYGVNS. Trimming removed 5 bases from V and 0 bases from J, with 7 bases in between. The variable domain in full, with the rest retrieved from reference TRBV25-1 and TRBJ1-1, is EADIYQTPRYLVIGTGKKITLECSQTMGHDKMYWYQQDPGMELHLIHYSYGVNSTEKGDLSSESTVSRIRTEHFPLTLESARPSHTSQYLCASSPGVNTEAFFGQGTRLTVV.

This chain joins TRBV18 and TRBJ1-1; D is uncertain. Looked up from germline, CDR1 is KGHSH and CDR2 is LQKENI. The ends were cut back, 2 bases at V and 3 bases at J, with 7 bases in the middle. This CDR3 is 13 amino acids long. CDR3: CASSPSYDTEAFF. In DNA form, the CDR3 reads TGTGCCAGCTCACCATCTTACGACACTGAAGCTTTCTTT.

This chain uses TRBV5-4 with TRBJ2-1, with TRBD1 identical over 7 bases. The germline V gene encodes CDR1 SGHNT and CDR2 YYREEE (reference sequence). The CDR3 runs 14 residues. With V trimmed by 6 bases and J by 6 bases, 9 bases remained unmatched. CDR3 sequence: CASKGKGALNEQFF. The DNA for the CDR3 is TGTGCCAGCAAAGGGAAGGGGGCCCTCAATGAGCAGTTCTTC.

With regard to this clone: The identical CDR3 is also encoded by other nucleotide sequences in the sample. The gene calls are TRBV28 and TRBJ1-1, with D hard to call. The germline gives CDR1 MDHEN, CDR2 SYDVKM. This CDR3 has 14 residues. The V and J ends lost 5 bases and 1 base respectively, with 11 bases between them. The CDR3 is CASSPPGRNTEAFF. In DNA, the CDR3 is TGTGCCAGCAGTCCCCCCGGTAGGAACACTGAAGCTTTCTTT. Filled out from reference TRBV28 and TRBJ1-1, the complete variable domain reads DVKVTQSSRYLVKRTGEKVFLECVQDMDHENMFWYRQDPGLGLRLIYFSYDVKMKEKGDIPEGYSVSREKKERFSLILESASTNQTSMYLCASSPPGRNTEAFFGQGTRLTVV.

CDR3 coding DNA: TGTGCCAGCAGTTACGACCAGCGGGGGGGCCGTCAGGAGACCCAGTACTTC. Its protein is CASSYDQRGGRQETQYF. This chain connects TRBV6-2 or TRBV6-3 to TRBJ2-5; 10 positions match TRBD2. The CDR3 extends over 17 amino acids. The germline V gene encodes CDR1 MNHEY and CDR2 SVGEGT. The trim removed 2 bases at V and 5 bases at J, leaving 11 bases unmatched.

J is TRBJ1-2 and V is TRBV14; D gene ambiguous. The CDR3 length is 11 residues. Trimming stripped 4 bases from V and 9 bases from J, with 9 bases between. The germline V gene encodes CDR1 SGHDN and CDR2 FVKESK. For the CDR3, the DNA is TGTGCCAGCAGCCTTGCTAATAGCTACACCTTC. Translated: CASSLANSYTF.

This rearrangement joins TRBV18 to TRBJ2-3; 9 nucleotides line up with TRBD1. The CDR3 has 15 amino acids. The germline V gene has CDR1 KGHSH and CDR2 LQKENI. Trimming at V came to 4 bases and at J to 7 bases, leaving 9 bases not matched to a gene. The CDR3, as DNA: TGTGCCAGCTCACTTGGACAGGGGAGGAGGAATACGCAGTATTTT. It codes for CASSLGQGRRNTQYF.

The chain is built from TRBV6-1 and TRBJ1-1, with D uncertain. Germline V gene data show CDR1 as MNHNS and CDR2 as SASEGT. The CDR3 runs to 13 residues. The V gene lost 5 bases and the J gene lost 0 bases, with 7 bases spanning the gap. CDR3 residues: CASSSHMNTEAFF. CDR3 nucleotides: TGTGCCAGCAGTTCCCACATGAACACTGAAGCTTTCTTT.

The rearrangement links TRBV24-1 to TRBJ1-2, with D maybe TRBD1 (5 bases). V shed 5 bases and J shed 2 bases, with 11 bases lying between them. Germline values: CDR1 KGHDR, CDR2 SFDVKD. The CDR3 length is 14 residues. The CDR3 nucleotides read TGTGCCACCAGTGCCCTAGACAGCAACTATGGCTACACCTTC. This sequence encodes CATSALDSNYGYTF.

The V and J genes are TRBV5-4 and TRBJ2-5, with 11 bases fitting TRBD1. This CDR3 is built from 16 residues. V dropped 4 bases and J dropped 5; count of bases not matched to a gene: 10. Per germline, CDR1 SGHNT and CDR2 YYREEE (reference sequence). CDR3 sequence: CASSLLGQGAGETQYF. Written as DNA, the CDR3 is TGTGCCAGCAGCCTTTTAGGACAGGGGGCCGGGGAGACCCAGTACTTC. The full variable domain, with the rest looked up from reference TRBV5-4 and TRBJ2-5, is ETGVTQSPTHLIKTRGQQVTLRCSSQSGHNTVSWYQQALGQGPQFIFQYYREEENGRGNFPPRFSGLQFPNYSSELNVNALELDDSALYLCASSLLGQGAGETQYFGPGTRLLVL.

This CDR3 is CASSPTGQAGNTIYF. Written as DNA, the CDR3 is TGTGCCAGCAGCCCGACCGGGCAGGCTGGAAACACCATATATTTT. The chain employs TRBV7-9 and TRBJ1-3; no firm D call. The CDR3 contains 15 residues. Germline values: CDR1 SEHNR, CDR2 FQNEAQ (reference sequence). Trimming removed 5 bases at V and 2 bases at J, with 13 bases between.

The chain combines TRBV6-6 with TRBJ1-5; D not resolved. CDR3 length: 14 residues. V was shortened by 2 bases and J by 2 bases, with 7 bases between the two germline ends. CDR1 MNHNY and CDR2 SVGAGI come from the germline V gene (reference sequence). CDR3 coding DNA: TGTGCCAGCAGTTACCCGGGTGGCAATCAGCCCCAGCATTTT. Its protein is CASSYPGGNQPQHF.

This chain joins TRBV6-2 or TRBV6-3 and TRBJ1-6; the D gene is possibly TRBD1 (6 bases). CDR1 is MNHEY, CDR2 SVGEGT, per germline. V gave up 2 bases and J gave up 7 bases, with 15 bases separating them. This CDR3 spans 16 amino acids. The CDR3 sequence is CASSYLQGLRNSPLHF. The CDR3 bases are TGTGCCAGCAGTTACCTTCAGGGGCTGAGGAATTCACCCCTCCACTTT.

The chain recombines TRBV7-2 with TRBJ2-7; 8 nucleotides match TRBD1. The CDR3 sequence is 14 residues long. The germline gives CDR1 SGHTA, CDR2 FQGNSA. V was pared by 5 bases and J by 0 bases, with 3 bases of the junction left unmatched. The CDR3 bases are TGTGCCAGCAGCGGGACAGGAAGCTCCTACGAGCAGTACTTC. This codes for CASSGTGSSYEQYF.

This clone came up once. V gene TRBV4-2 combines with J gene TRBJ1-6; tentative D call: TRBD1 (5 bases). V lost 0 bases and J 7 bases, leaving 10 bases between the germline ends. This CDR3 is built from 15 residues. Per germline, CDR1 LGHNA and CDR2 YNFKEQ. The CDR3 DNA is TGTGCCAGCAGCCAAGACGGCCAGGGCAATTCACCCCTCCACTTT. It yields the protein CASSQDGQGNSPLHF.

The chain uses TRBV18 and TRBJ2-7; the match to TRBD1 covers 9 bases. CDR1 and CDR2 (germline): KGHSH, LQKENI. The CDR3 extends over 13 amino acids. The V gene end was trimmed by 5 bases and the J gene end by 5 bases; junction bases not matched to a gene: 4. As DNA, the CDR3 is TGTGCCAGCTCAAGGACAGGGGATCACGAGCAGTACGTC. Translation: CASSRTGDHEQYV.

This chain uses TRBV18 with TRBJ2-7, with 9 positions matching TRBD2. The CDR3 is 17 residues long. Germline V gene lookup returns CDR1 KGHSH and CDR2 LQKENI. V lost 3 bases to trimming and J lost 6 bases; unmatched junction nucleotides: 15. CDR3 in DNA: TGTGCCAGCTCACCTCGCGGGGGGGCGGAGGGAGTCGGCGAGCAGTACGTC. Protein: CASSPRGGAEGVGEQYV.

The genes are TRBV14 and TRBJ2-7, with 9 bases fitting TRBD1. Per germline, CDR1 SGHDN and CDR2 FVKESK. The CDR3 has 16 residues. V was clipped by 2 bases and J by 0 bases; unmatched bases: 5. The DNA of the CDR3 is TGTGCCAGCAGCCAAACCGGGACAGGGATCTCCTACGAGCAGTACTTC. Residues: CASSQTGTGISYEQYF. The full variable domain, its missing parts supplied by reference TRBV14 and TRBJ2-7, is EAGVTQFPSHSVIEKGQTVTLRCDPISGHDNLYWYRRVMGKEIKFLLHFVKESKQDESGMPNNRFLAERTGGTYSTLKVQPAELEDSGVYFCASSQTGTGISYEQYFGPGTRLTVT.

This rearrangement joins TRBV7-9 to TRBJ2-5; tentatively, D is TRBD1 (6 bases). The germline V gene encodes CDR1 SEHNR and CDR2 FQNEAQ (reference sequence). This CDR3 has 14 residues. The V end lost 5 bases, the J end lost 7 bases, and 17 bases lay between the germline ends. Written as DNA, the CDR3 is TGTGCCAGCAGCGGACGTCCGGGACACCCGACCCAGTACTTC. Protein: CASSGRPGHPTQYF.

This chain connects TRBV7-9 to TRBJ1-1; D is unclear. Trimming took off 5 bases at V and 6 bases at J, with 10 bases between the two ends. The germline gives CDR1 SEHNR, CDR2 FQNEAQ (reference sequence). The CDR3 totals 12 residues. The CDR3 is CASSTQTPEAFF. CDR3 nucleotide sequence: TGTGCCAGCAGCACACAGACCCCTGAAGCTTTCTTT. Full variable domain (missing parts from reference TRBV7-9 and TRBJ1-1): DTGVSQNPRHKITKRGQNVTFRCDPISEHNRLYWYRQTLGQGPEFLTYFQNEAQLEKSRLLSDRFSAERPKGSFSTLEIQRTEQGDSAMYLCASSTQTPEAFFGQGTRLTVV.

The rearrangement joins TRBV5-4 to TRBJ1-2; no firm D call. CDR1 and CDR2 from the germline V gene are SGHNT and YYREEE (reference sequence). The CDR3 has 16 amino acids. V was shortened by 3 bases and J by 0 bases, with 15 bases between the two germline ends. The CDR3 region has the DNA TGTGCCAGCAGCTCCCCCGGGCGGGGAGCTAACTATGGCTACACCTTC. This codes for CASSSPGRGANYGYTF.